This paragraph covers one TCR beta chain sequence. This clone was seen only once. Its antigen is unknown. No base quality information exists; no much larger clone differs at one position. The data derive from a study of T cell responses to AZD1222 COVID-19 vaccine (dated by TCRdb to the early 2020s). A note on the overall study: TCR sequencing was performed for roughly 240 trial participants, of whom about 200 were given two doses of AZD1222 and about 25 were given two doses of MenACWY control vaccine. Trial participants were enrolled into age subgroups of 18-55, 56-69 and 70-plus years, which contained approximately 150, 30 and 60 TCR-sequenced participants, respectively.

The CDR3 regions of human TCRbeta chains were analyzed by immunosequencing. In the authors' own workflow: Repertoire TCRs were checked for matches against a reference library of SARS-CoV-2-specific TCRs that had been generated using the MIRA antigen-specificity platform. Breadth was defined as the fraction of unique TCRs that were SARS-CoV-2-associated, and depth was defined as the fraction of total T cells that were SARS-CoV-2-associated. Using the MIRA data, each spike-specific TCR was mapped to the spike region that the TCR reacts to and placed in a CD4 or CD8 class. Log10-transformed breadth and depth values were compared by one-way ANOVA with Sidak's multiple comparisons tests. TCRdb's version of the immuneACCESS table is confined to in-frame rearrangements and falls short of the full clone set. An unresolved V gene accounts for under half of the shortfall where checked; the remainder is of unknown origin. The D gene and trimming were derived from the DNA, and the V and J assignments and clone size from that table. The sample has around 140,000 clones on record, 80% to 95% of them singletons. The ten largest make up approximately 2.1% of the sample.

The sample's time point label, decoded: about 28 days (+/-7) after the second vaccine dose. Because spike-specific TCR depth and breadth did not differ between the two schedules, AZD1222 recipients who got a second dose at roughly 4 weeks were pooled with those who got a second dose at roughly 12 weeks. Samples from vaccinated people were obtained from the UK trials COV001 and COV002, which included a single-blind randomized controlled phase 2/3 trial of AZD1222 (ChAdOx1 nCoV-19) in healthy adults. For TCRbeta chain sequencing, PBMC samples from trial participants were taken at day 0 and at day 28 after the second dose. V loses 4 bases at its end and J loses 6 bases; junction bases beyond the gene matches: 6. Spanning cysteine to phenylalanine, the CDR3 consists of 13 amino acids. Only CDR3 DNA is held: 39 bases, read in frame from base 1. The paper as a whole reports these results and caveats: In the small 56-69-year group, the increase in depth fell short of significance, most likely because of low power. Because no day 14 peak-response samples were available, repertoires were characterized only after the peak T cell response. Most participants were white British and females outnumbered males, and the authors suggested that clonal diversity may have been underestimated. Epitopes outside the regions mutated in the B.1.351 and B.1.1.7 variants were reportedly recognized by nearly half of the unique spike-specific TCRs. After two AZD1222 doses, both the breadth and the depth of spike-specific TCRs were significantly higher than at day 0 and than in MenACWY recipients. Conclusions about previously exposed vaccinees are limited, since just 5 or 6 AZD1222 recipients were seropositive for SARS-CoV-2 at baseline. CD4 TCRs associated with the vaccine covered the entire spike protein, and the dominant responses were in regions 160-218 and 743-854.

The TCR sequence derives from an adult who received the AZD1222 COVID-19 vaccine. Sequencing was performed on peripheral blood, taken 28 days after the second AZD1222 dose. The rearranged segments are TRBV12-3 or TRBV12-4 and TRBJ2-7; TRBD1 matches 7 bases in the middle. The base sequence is TGTGCCAGCAGTTCCCGACAGGGAACCGAGCAGTACTTC. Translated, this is CASSSRQGTEQYF.